This T cell receptor (beta chain) was sequenced for a study of blood T cell repertoires in COVID-19. About the study: Acute-phase and convalescent COVID-19 samples originated in the United States, Italy and Spain.

Using immunoSEQ multiplex PCR, the repertoire was profiled, and TCRdb retains in-frame clones only, with some absent. The sample lists some 70,000 clones; 90% were seen once. The CDR3 length is 17 residues. The V and J ends lost 4 bases and 0 bases respectively, with 19 bases between them. Per the germline V gene, CDR1 is SGHRS and CDR2 is YFSETQ. Sample: peripheral blood. V is TRBV5-1 and J is TRBJ1-1, with D possibly matching TRBD1 (6 bases). This clonotype originated in a man between 45 and 60 years old with acute or convalescent COVID-19. The CDR3 nucleotides read TGCGCCAGCAGCCGAGCTACAGGGTTCTCCATGAACACTGAAGCTTTCTTT. Encoded protein: CASSRATGFSMNTEAFF.